This T cell receptor (beta chain) was captured by sequencing in a study of blood T cell repertoires in COVID-19. Study-wide context: The United States, Italy and Spain supplied acute and convalescent COVID-19 samples.

Libraries were prepared by immunoSEQ multiplex PCR; TCRdb keeps only in-frame clonotypes and omits some of them. The table has tens of thousands of clones, just over 85% seen once; the top ten hold 43%. Recruited during active infection, patients (from Seattle) were subsequently followed longitudinally. Germline values: CDR1 KGHDR, CDR2 SFDVKD. After removal of 9 bases from V and 2 bases from J, the junction contained 8 bases not matched to a gene. CDR3 length equals 14 residues. This chain uses TRBV24-1 with TRBJ2-5; 7 bases align to TRBD2. This sequence was found in a woman aged 55-75 years with COVID-19, enrolled during active disease. The sequenced sample consisted of peripheral blood. The CDR3 here is CATGRDGPQETQYF. CDR3 coding DNA: TGTGCCACCGGGAGGGACGGCCCACAAGAGACCCAGTACTTC.